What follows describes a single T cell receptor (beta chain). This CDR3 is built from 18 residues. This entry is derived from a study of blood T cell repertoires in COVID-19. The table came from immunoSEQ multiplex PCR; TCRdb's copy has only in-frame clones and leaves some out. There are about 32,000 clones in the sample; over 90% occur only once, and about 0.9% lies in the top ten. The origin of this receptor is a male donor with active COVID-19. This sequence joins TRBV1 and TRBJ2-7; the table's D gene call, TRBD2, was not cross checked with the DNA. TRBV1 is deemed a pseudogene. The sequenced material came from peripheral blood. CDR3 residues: CTSSQGYVAEPSSYEQYF. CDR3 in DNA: TGCACCAGCAGCCAGGGTTATGTGGCGGAACCGAGCTCCTACGAGCAGTACTTC.